This T cell receptor (beta chain) came from a study of cytomegalovirus exposure and HLA in healthy donors. The study's findings and limits: Donors were assumed by presence/absence analyses to have roughly uniform sequencing depth.

The CDR3 has 15 amino acids. CDR1 is LNHDA and CDR2 is SQIVND in the germline V gene (reference sequence). V lost 5 bases and J lost 2; bases outside the gene matches: 9. Vbeta (60) and Jbeta (13) primers were used in the PCR. TCRdb's table, derived via immunoSEQ multiplex PCR, lists solely in-frame clones and lacks some. There are 100,000 to 150,000 clones in the sample; roughly 66% occur only once, and about 4.3% lies in the top ten. The donors were healthy bone marrow donors. This clone was seen a single time. What it binds is not known. The receptor was derived from a man aged 55 to 70 in good health and CMV-seropositive. The chain uses TRBV19 and TRBJ2-7; 7 bases align to TRBD1. The source material was PBMCs. CDR3 sequence: CASSLRQGLAYEQYF. Here the CDR3 DNA reads TGTGCCAGTAGTCTCCGACAGGGCCTGGCCTACGAGCAGTACTTC. Using reference TRBV19 and TRBJ2-7 for the parts outside the CDR3, the full variable domain is DGGITQSPKYLFRKEGQNVTLSCEQNLNHDAMYWYRQDPGQGLRLIYYSQIVNDFQKGDIAEGYSVSREKKESFPLTVTSAQKNPTAFYLCASSLRQGLAYEQYFGPGTRLTVT.